These 9 T cell receptor beta chains were sequenced from one sample in a study of blood T cell repertoires in COVID-19. Assay used: immunoSEQ multiplex PCR; TCRdb lists only in-frame clones, some missing. The sample lists some 130,000 clones; approximately 80% were seen once. The specimen was peripheral blood. These TCRs come from a man aged 55 to 70 who had recovered from COVID-19.

V usage is TRBV6-2 or TRBV6-3 and J usage is TRBJ2-7; maybe TRBD2 (6 bases). CDR3 length equals 16 residues. CDR1 MNHEY and CDR2 SVGEGT come from the germline V gene. V dropped 0 bases and J dropped 6 bases, with 18 bases sitting between them. The CDR3 sequence: CASSYSEVASASEQYF. In DNA form, the CDR3 reads TGTGCCAGCAGTTACTCCGAAGTTGCTAGCGCTTCCGAGCAGTACTTC.

This rearrangement joins TRBV7-9 to TRBJ2-7; perhaps TRBD2 as D (6 bases). CDR3 length: 16 amino acids. Trimming removed 6 bases from V and 1 base from J, with 19 bases in between. Germline V CDR1 and CDR2: SEHNR, FQNEAQ (reference sequence). The CDR3 DNA is TGTGCCAGCAGTTACAAGGAGGGGTTTTCGTCCTACGAGCAGTACTTC. Its translation is CASSYKEGFSSYEQYF. The full variable domain, in which reference TRBV7-9 and TRBJ2-7 provide the parts outside the CDR3, is DTGVSQNPRHKITKRGQNVTFRCDPISEHNRLYWYRQTLGQGPEFLTYFQNEAQLEKSRLLSDRFSAERPKGSFSTLEIQRTEQGDSAMYLCASSYKEGFSSYEQYFGPGTRLTVT.

This clone was counted a single time. The chain carries TRBV14 and TRBJ1-2, with TRBD1 matching 7 bases. The germline V gene encodes CDR1 SGHDN and CDR2 FVKESK. J was trimmed by 5 bases and V by 4 bases; bases with no gene match: 7. The CDR3 is made up of 14 amino acids. DNA of the CDR3: TGTGCCAGCAGCCTACTGGGACAGTCTTATGGCTACACCTTC. It is translated as CASSLLGQSYGYTF.

This chain connects TRBV24-1 to TRBJ1-6; D remains unclear. Germline CDR1 KGHDR, CDR2 SFDVKD. V lost 3 bases and J 7 bases, leaving 9 bases between the germline ends. The CDR3 contains 14 residues. CDR3 protein: CATSDNRRNSPLHF. CDR3 nucleotide sequence: TGTGCCACCAGTGATAACCGGAGGAATTCACCCCTCCACTTT.

J is TRBJ2-1 and V is TRBV4-2, with 9 bases that match TRBD2. Germline V lookup: CDR1 LGHNA, CDR2 YNFKEQ. The CDR3 has 18 residues. V trimming: 0 bases; J trimming: 7 bases; junction bases outside the gene matches: 13. The CDR3 bases are TGTGCCAGCAGCCAAGATCGGTCCGACCCGGGACTAGCAAATGAGCAGTTCTTC. Residues: CASSQDRSDPGLANEQFF.

The V gene is TRBV5-5, the J gene TRBJ1-4, with D hard to call. Germline V gene sequence: CDR1 SGHKS, CDR2 YYEKEE (reference sequence). Trimming took off 5 bases at V and 0 bases at J, with 11 bases between the two ends. The CDR3 has 15 residues. The CDR3 is CASRLRTATNEKLFF. For the CDR3, the DNA is TGTGCCAGCAGGCTACGAACGGCAACTAATGAAAAACTGTTTTTT.

The rearrangement uses TRBV30 and TRBJ1-6, with D unclear. The CDR3 has 16 residues. The ends were cut back, 0 bases at V and 0 bases at J, with 9 bases in the middle. From germline, CDR1 is GTSNPN and CDR2 SVGIG (reference sequence). The CDR3 here is CAWSVRGSSYNSPLHF. As DNA, the CDR3 is TGTGCCTGGAGTGTACGAGGGAGCTCCTATAATTCACCCCTCCACTTT.

The chain joins TRBV7-6 to TRBJ2-2, with D possibly TRBD1 on 6 matching bases. The germline V gene encodes CDR1 SGHVS and CDR2 FNYEAQ. The CDR3 is 16 residues long. Trimming took off 1 base at V and 7 bases at J, with 16 bases between the two ends. The CDR3, as DNA: TGTGCCAGCAGCTTAGTTCTGGGGGCGCTGAGCGGGGAGCTGTTTTTT. Translated, it gives CASSLVLGALSGELFF.

This clone was seen only once. The chain carries TRBV5-8 and TRBJ1-1; 9 nucleotides align to TRBD1. Germline lookup yields CDR1 SGHTS and CDR2 YDEGEE. This CDR3 has 15 residues. V dropped 2 bases and J dropped 3; count of bases not matched to a gene: 5. The CDR3 DNA reads as TGTGCCAGCAGCTTCCACCGGGACAGGGACACTGAAGCTTTCTTT. Translating it yields CASSFHRDRDTEAFF.